The source of this T cell receptor (beta chain) is a study of cytomegalovirus exposure and HLA in healthy donors. Comments on this clone: The target antigen is unknown.

This CDR3 is built from 15 residues. Germline V CDR1 and CDR2: MDHEN, SYDVKM. Trimming took off 3 bases at V and 2 bases at J, with 11 bases between the two ends. Only in-frame clones appear in the TCRdb table, and some are missing; sequencing was by immunoSEQ multiplex PCR. The sample lists 85,000 to 130,000 clones; about 87% were seen once. Study-wide results and caveats: Cytomegalovirus-associated TCR beta chains were listed, numbering 150 to 200.

Sample: PBMCs. The TCR was taken from a young woman in good health and CMV-seropositive. This rearrangement joins TRBV28 to TRBJ1-5, with D maybe TRBD1 (6 bases). CDR3 coding DNA: TGTGCCAGCAGTTTTGCGGGGGCTGGCAATCAGCCCCAGCATTTT. As protein: CASSFAGAGNQPQHF.